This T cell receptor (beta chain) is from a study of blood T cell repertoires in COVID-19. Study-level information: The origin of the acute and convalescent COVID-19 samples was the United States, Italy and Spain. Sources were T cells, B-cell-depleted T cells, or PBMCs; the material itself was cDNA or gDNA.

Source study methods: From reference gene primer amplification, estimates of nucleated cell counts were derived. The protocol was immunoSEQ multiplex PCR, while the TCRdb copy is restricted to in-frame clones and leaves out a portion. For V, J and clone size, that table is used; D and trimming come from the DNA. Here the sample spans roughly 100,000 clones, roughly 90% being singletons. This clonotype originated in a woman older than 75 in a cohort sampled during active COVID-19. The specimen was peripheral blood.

The CDR3 nucleotides are TGTGCCAGTAGTCTGGTAGGGGCTCGGAATAATTCACCCCTCCACTTT. It codes for CASSLVGARNNSPLHF. The rearrangement uses TRBV19 and TRBJ1-6; possible D gene TRBD1, 5 bases. Trimming removed 5 bases from V and 5 bases from J, with 16 bases in between. Germline V CDR1 and CDR2: LNHDA, SQIVND (reference sequence). The length of the CDR3 is 16 residues.